The 27 T cell receptor beta chains in this list originate from one sample, sequenced in a study of identical twins. Each CDR3 protein gets one entry after TCRdb re-called the 5' RACE reads with MiXCR. The sample consists of 500,000 to 700,000 distinct CDR3 sequences, about 7% of them appearing once. In addition, the sample was reused for a study of yellow fever vaccine responses in identical twins.

Sequenced: PBMCs. The source is a woman aged 18-30 years in good health.

This clonotype was recorded many times. V and J are TRBV4-1 and TRBJ2-7, with D possibly matching TRBD2 (5 bases). The V gene lost 2 bases and the J gene lost 3 bases, with 14 bases spanning the gap. Germline V lookup: CDR1 MGHRA, CDR2 YSYEKL. The CDR3 runs 15 residues. In nucleotides, the CDR3 is TGCGCCAGCAGCCAAACTCAGGACTCCTTCTACGAGCAGTACTTC. Residues: CASSQTQDSFYEQYF.

This clonotype was counted ten times or more. This chain connects TRBV6-5 to TRBJ2-5, with 9 bases matching TRBD2. V trimming: 2 bases; J trimming: 4 bases; junction bases outside the gene matches: 8. This CDR3 is built from 16 residues. Germline V gene sequence: CDR1 MNHEY, CDR2 SVGAGI. CDR3 in DNA: TGTGCCAGCAGTTACGGGGCGGGAGGGCCCCGAGAGACCCAGTACTTC. The encoded protein is CASSYGAGGPRETQYF.

This clonotype showed up just a few times. The rearrangement links TRBV24-1 to TRBJ2-3, with D perhaps assigned TRBD1 or TRBD2 (5 bases each). Germline CDR1 KGHDR, CDR2 SFDVKD. The CDR3 has 17 amino acids. V lost 2 bases, J lost 6 bases, and 20 bases lay in between. The chain's CDR3 is CATSDYRDPTRRDTQYF. DNA for the CDR3: TGTGCCACCAGTGATTACCGGGACCCAACGAGGCGGGATACGCAGTATTTT.

The chain employs TRBV4-1 and TRBJ2-6; a weak D match, TRBD2 (5 bases). This CDR3 contains 18 residues. Trimming left V 1 base short and J 3 bases short, with 16 bases between. CDR1 and CDR2 (germline): MGHRA, YSYEKL. The CDR3 sequence: CASSQARDGFGGANVLTF. CDR3 sequence (DNA): TGCGCCAGCAGCCAAGCCCGGGATGGCTTCGGTGGGGCCAACGTCCTGACTTTC.

This clonotype has only a few counts. This chain links TRBV11-1 with TRBJ1-1, with D possibly matching TRBD1 (5 bases). The CDR3 runs to 14 residues. The V gene lost 5 bases and the J gene lost 4 bases, with 14 bases spanning the gap. Germline values: CDR1 SGHAT, CDR2 FQDESV (reference sequence). In nucleotides, the CDR3 is TGTGCCAGCAGCCCCAATTGGAGGGGCACTGAAGCTTTCTTT. Protein sequence: CASSPNWRGTEAFF.

This clonotype appeared a few times. At one end the junction does not follow the germline gene, possibly because of a read error. This chain connects TRBV4-1 to TRBJ2-7, with D maybe TRBD1 (6 bases). Per germline, CDR1 MGHRA and CDR2 YSYEKL. The length of the CDR3 is 16 residues. DNA of the CDR3: TGCGCCAGCAGCCAAGATCCTAGCCAGGGGTCCTCCGAGCAGTACTTC. Translated, it gives CASSQDPSQGSSEQYF.

This clonotype was counted at least ten times. The chain uses TRBV29-1 and TRBJ2-1; D is undetermined. The CDR3 length is 11 residues. The V end lost 0 bases, the J end lost 7 bases, and 4 bases lay between the germline ends. The germline V gene encodes CDR1 SQVTM and CDR2 ANQGSEA. CDR3 protein: CSVEDVNEQFF. CDR3 DNA sequence: TGCAGCGTTGAAGACGTAAATGAGCAGTTCTTC.

V usage is TRBV24-1 and J usage is TRBJ2-6, with 8 bases fitting TRBD2. There are 16 residues in the CDR3. From germline, CDR1 is KGHDR and CDR2 SFDVKD. V lost 3 bases to trimming and J lost 4 bases; unmatched junction nucleotides: 4. In DNA form, the CDR3 reads TGTGCCACCAGTGATGGACTAGCAGCCGGGGCCAACGTCCTGACTTTC. It yields the protein CATSDGLAAGANVLTF.

This clonotype was seen more than once but under ten times. This chain joins TRBV2 and TRBJ2-7; D may be TRBD1 (8 bases). This CDR3 has 14 amino acids. Germline V CDR1 and CDR2: SNHLY, FYNNEI. V gave up 6 bases and J gave up 3 bases, with 15 bases separating them. The CDR3 region is CASRGGTGGYEQYF. CDR3 coding DNA: TGTGCCAGCAGGGGGGGGACAGGCGGCTACGAGCAGTACTTC.

This clonotype was found a few times. The chain recombines TRBV24-1 with TRBJ2-2, with a tentative D call TRBD1 (6 bases). There are 14 residues in the CDR3. The V gene lost 1 base and the J gene lost 6 bases, with 8 bases spanning the gap. The V gene's germline CDR1 is KGHDR and CDR2 SFDVKD. The CDR3 nucleotides read TGTGCCACCAGTGATTTCTACAGGGCCGGGGAGCTGTTTTTT. This sequence encodes CATSDFYRAGELFF.

CDR3 sequence: CASSEDRAYEQYF. The CDR3 DNA follows: TGTGCCAGCAGTGAAGACAGAGCCTACGAGCAGTACTTC. This chain links TRBV2 with TRBJ2-7, with no clear D. The ends were cut back, 1 base at V and 2 bases at J, with 6 bases in the middle. The length of the CDR3 is 13 residues. CDR1 and CDR2 (germline): SNHLY, FYNNEI.

The V gene is TRBV3-1, the J gene TRBJ2-3; possibly TRBD1 or TRBD2 for D (5 bases each). The V gene lost 1 base and the J gene lost 4 bases, with 21 bases spanning the gap. In germline, CDR1 is LGHDT, CDR2 YNNKEL (reference sequence). This CDR3 comprises 18 residues. Here the CDR3 DNA reads TGTGCCAGCAGCCAAGTTGATAGGGGAGTCCCTTGGGCAGATACGCAGTATTTT. Protein product: CASSQVDRGVPWADTQYF.

Only one count was recorded for this clonotype. The chain is built from TRBV4-1 and TRBJ2-2; TRBD2 is a possible D gene (7 bases). CDR1 is MGHRA, CDR2 YSYEKL, per germline. CDR3 length: 19 amino acids. Trimming removed 2 bases at V and 4 bases at J, with 23 bases between. The chain's CDR3 is CASSQYGFRRGPSTGELFF. The DNA for the CDR3 is TGCGCCAGCAGCCAATACGGGTTTAGGCGGGGGCCTTCCACCGGGGAGCTGTTTTTT.

This clonotype was picked up a small number of times. The gene calls are TRBV5-5 and TRBJ2-1; TRBD2 matches at 11 bases. V was pared by 3 bases and J by 7 bases, with 6 bases of the junction left unmatched. There are 15 residues in the CDR3. Germline V CDR1 and CDR2: SGHKS, YYEKEE (reference sequence). DNA for the CDR3: TGTGCCAGCAGCTGGGGACTAGCGGCGAAAAATGAGCAGTTCTTC. It yields the protein CASSWGLAAKNEQFF.

This clonotype was seen a handful of times. The rearrangement joins TRBV5-1 to TRBJ2-1, with D possibly TRBD1 on 6 matching bases. The length of the CDR3 is 14 residues. V lost 0 bases, J lost 6 bases, and 10 bases lay in between. Germline values: CDR1 SGHRS, CDR2 YFSETQ. This chain's CDR3 is CASSLGDISNEQFF. DNA of the CDR3: TGCGCCAGCAGCTTGGGGGACATAAGCAATGAGCAGTTCTTC.

This clonotype was counted at least ten times. V is TRBV2 and J is TRBJ1-1; D is unresolved. This CDR3 contains 13 residues. The V end was cut by 6 bases, the J end by 0 bases, with 8 bases between. Per germline, CDR1 SNHLY and CDR2 FYNNEI. CDR3 coding DNA: TGTGCCAGCAGCGGTGGGATGAACACTGAAGCTTTCTTT. This translates into CASSGGMNTEAFF.

This clonotype was seen at least ten times. The V gene is TRBV12-3 or TRBV12-4, the J gene TRBJ2-1; D gene ambiguous. The CDR3 is made up of 12 amino acids. V gave up 6 bases and J gave up 4 bases, with 7 bases separating them. Here the CDR3 reads CASSSGYNEQFF. The CDR3 DNA reads TGTGCCAGCAGCAGTGGTTACAATGAGCAGTTCTTC.

The rearrangement links TRBV5-1 to TRBJ2-2; 7 bases align to TRBD1. The CDR3 consists of 15 residues. Trimming at V came to 5 bases and at J to 6 bases, leaving 10 bases not matched to a gene. The germline V gene encodes CDR1 SGHRS and CDR2 YFSETQ. CDR3 residues: CASRPGTAFAGELFF. In DNA, the CDR3 is TGCGCCAGCAGACCTGGGACAGCGTTCGCCGGGGAGCTGTTTTTT.

This clonotype was counted ten times or more. The chain combines TRBV6-2 or TRBV6-3 with TRBJ2-7; 9 bases map to TRBD1. The J segment lost 6 bases and the V segment lost 2 bases, leaving 2 bases of the junction unmatched. This CDR3 spans 13 amino acids. Germline V gene data show CDR1 as MNHEY and CDR2 as SVGEGT. The CDR3 coding sequence is TGTGCCAGCAGTTACGGGACAGGGAGCGAGCAGTACTTC. This sequence encodes CASSYGTGSEQYF.

In this sample, this clonotype turned up many times. This chain uses TRBV28 with TRBJ2-1, with unresolved D. V lost 6 bases and J lost 4, with 16 bases in between. The germline gives CDR1 MDHEN, CDR2 SYDVKM. CDR3 size: 15 residues. The CDR3 spells CASSPPSRKYNEQFF. The CDR3 DNA is TGTGCCAGCAGCCCCCCTTCAAGAAAATACAATGAGCAGTTCTTC.

The gene calls are TRBV20-1 and TRBJ1-2, with 9 bases identical to TRBD1. This CDR3 has 13 amino acids. Per the germline V gene, CDR1 is DFQATT and CDR2 is SNEGSKA (reference sequence). Losses at the gene ends were 6 bases for V and 7 bases for J; bases not matched to a gene: 9. As DNA, the CDR3 is TGCAGTGCGCTGAGACAGGGGGGAAGTGGCTACACCTTC. Translating it yields CSALRQGGSGYTF.

This chain uses TRBV15 with TRBJ2-5; D remains unclear. Germline V gives CDR1 LNHNV, CDR2 YYDKDF (reference sequence). V lost 1 base and J lost 5, with 5 bases in between. The CDR3 length is 12 residues. The CDR3 is CATSRVMETQYF. The CDR3 DNA reads as TGTGCCACCAGCAGAGTAATGGAGACCCAGTACTTC.

In its sample, this clonotype was seen many times. V usage is TRBV7-8 and J usage is TRBJ2-7; 12 nucleotides match TRBD2. CDR1 SGHVS and CDR2 FQNEAQ come from the germline V gene. V lost 2 bases, J lost 6 bases, and 5 bases stayed unmatched. CDR3 size: 15 residues. The CDR3 DNA follows: TGTGCCAGCAGCTTATTTCCTAGCGGGAGGGCCGAGCAGTACTTC. Encoded protein: CASSLFPSGRAEQYF.

This clonotype was counted between two and nine times. The chain uses TRBV18 and TRBJ2-7, with 9 bases fitting TRBD2. The V and J ends lost 3 bases and 2 bases, in that order; junction bases with no gene match: 8. Germline V gives CDR1 KGHSH, CDR2 LQKENI. This CDR3 comprises 16 residues. The CDR3: CASSPTGTSTTYEQYF. The CDR3 coding sequence is TGTGCCAGCTCACCTACCGGGACTAGCACTACCTACGAGCAGTACTTC.

This clonotype turned up a few times. A much larger clone differs from this one at a single base, so this may be a read error. The J gene is TRBJ2-2, the V gene TRBV2; D is undetermined. From germline, CDR1 is SNHLY and CDR2 FYNNEI. The CDR3 is made up of 13 amino acids. V dropped 3 bases and J dropped 3 bases, with 5 bases sitting between them. CDR3 amino acids: CASSDGYTGELFF. The CDR3 region has the DNA TGTGCCAGCAGTGACGGGTACACCGGGGAGCTGTTTTTT.

This clonotype was picked up a small number of times. The genes are TRBV29-1 and TRBJ2-2, with D unresolved. Trimming stripped 8 bases from V and 4 bases from J, with 8 bases between. Germline values: CDR1 SQVTM, CDR2 ANQGSEA. The CDR3 totals 11 residues. The CDR3 region has the DNA TGCAGCACCTTCACCACCGGGGAGCTGTTTTTT. Protein product: CSTFTTGELFF.

DNA for the CDR3: TGTGCCAGCAGTTTCTTAGGGGGCCAGGGTCAGCCCCAGCATTTT. Its translation is CASSFLGGQGQPQHF. The chain links TRBV28 to TRBJ1-5; TRBD1 aligns across 7 bases. This CDR3 has 15 amino acids. Germline V CDR1 and CDR2: MDHEN, SYDVKM. Trimming cost V 3 bases and J 6 bases; bases outside gene matches: 8.